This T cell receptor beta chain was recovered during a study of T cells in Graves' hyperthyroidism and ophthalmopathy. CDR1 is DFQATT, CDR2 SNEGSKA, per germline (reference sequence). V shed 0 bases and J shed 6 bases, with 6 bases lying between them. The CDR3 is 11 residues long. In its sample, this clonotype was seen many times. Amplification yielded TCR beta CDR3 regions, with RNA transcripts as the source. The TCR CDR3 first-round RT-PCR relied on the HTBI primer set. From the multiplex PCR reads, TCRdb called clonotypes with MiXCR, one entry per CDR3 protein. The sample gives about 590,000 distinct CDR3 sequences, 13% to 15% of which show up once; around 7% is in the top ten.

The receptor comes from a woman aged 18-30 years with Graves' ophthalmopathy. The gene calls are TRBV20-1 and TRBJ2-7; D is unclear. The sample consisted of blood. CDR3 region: CSARELAEQYF. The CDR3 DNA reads TGCAGTGCTAGAGAATTAGCCGAGCAGTACTTC.